This record concerns one T cell receptor beta chain sequence. Its antigen is not known. The data derive from a study of OX40 agonist ivuxolimab in advanced cancers. Study-level background: Participants averaged approximately 65 years of age (range about 23 to 80) and were around 80% male.

Sequencing used immunoSEQ multiplex PCR; TCRdb keeps in-frame clones, though not all of them. The table includes around 92,000 clones, over 65% detected once. V shed 3 bases, J shed 4 bases, and the junction held 9 bases outside the gene matches. The CDR3 extends over 15 amino acids. Per the germline V gene, CDR1 is SGDLS and CDR2 is YYNGEE. Study observations and caveats: CD4+ and CD8+ T cells in blood underwent clonal expansion by week 6 at 0.1 to 3.0 mg/kg.

The sequence came from an adult with an advanced solid tumor such as melanoma, head and neck, liver or kidney cancer. V usage is TRBV9 and J usage is TRBJ1-1, with 7 bases identical to TRBD1. The sequenced sample was CD4+ or CD8+ T cells sorted from blood, obtained in a trial of the OX40 agonist ivuxolimab. The CDR3 DNA is TGTGCCAGCAGCGAGAGACAGGGTTTGACCACTGAAGCTTTCTTT. Its protein is CASSERQGLTTEAFF.